The 12 T cell receptor beta chains presented below share a single source sample, sequenced in a study of spatial heterogeneity in lung cancer. Documented time point: sample taken at primary tumor resection. TCRdb called the 5' RACE reads again in MiXCR, with one record for every CDR3 protein. Among more than 20,000 distinct CDR3 sequences listed, about 4.5% were seen once. The sample in question was PBMCs, obtained at surgery. These receptors all come from a male donor with early-stage non-small cell lung cancer.

This clonotype was seen at least ten times. The chain links TRBV5-5 to TRBJ2-7; 8 bases agree with TRBD1. Trimming cost V 7 bases and J 4 bases; bases outside gene matches: 10. CDR1 is SGHKS and CDR2 is YYEKEE in the germline V gene (reference sequence). The CDR3 spans 14 residues. The CDR3 is CASCLGTGDYEQYF. The CDR3 nucleotides read TGTGCCAGCTGCCTGGGGACAGGTGATTACGAGCAGTACTTC. The whole variable domain, remainder taken from reference TRBV5-5 and TRBJ2-7, is DAGVTQSPTHLIKTRGQQVTLRCSPISGHKSVSWYQQVLGQGPQFIFQYYEKEERGRGNFPDRFSARQFPNYSSELNVNALLLGDSALYLCASCLGTGDYEQYFGPGTRLTVT.

This clonotype has a count of ten or more. The CDR3 is CSVRDSWNTGELFF. The CDR3 DNA sequence: TGCAGCGTGCGGGACAGCTGGAACACCGGGGAGCTGTTTTTT. V and J are TRBV29-1 and TRBJ2-2, with D perhaps TRBD1 (7 bases). This CDR3 is built from 14 residues. The germline CDR1 and CDR2 sequences are SQVTM and ANQGSEA. The germline V and J ends were trimmed by 6 bases and 1 base, with 12 bases remaining between them.

For this clonotype: A much larger clone differs from this one at a single base, so this may be a read error. The genes are TRBV12-3 or TRBV12-4 and TRBJ1-1, with D perhaps TRBD1 (6 bases). The CDR3 covers 14 residues. The CDR3 protein is CTSSSGQPNTEAFF. The CDR3, as DNA: TGTACCAGCAGTTCAGGACAGCCTAACACTGAAGCTTTCTTT.

This clonotype rates as medium-sized. The rearrangement joins TRBV4-3 to TRBJ2-4; D remains unclear. The CDR3 is made up of 16 amino acids. Germline V gives CDR1 LGHNA, CDR2 YSLEER. The V and J ends lost 3 bases and 0 bases respectively, with 12 bases between them. This CDR3 reads CASSQVADLAKNIQYF. DNA for the CDR3: TGCGCCAGCAGCCAGGTGGCGGATCTAGCCAAAAACATTCAGTACTTC.

There are many counts of this clonotype. This rearrangement joins TRBV12-3 or TRBV12-4 to TRBJ2-7; the D gene is possibly TRBD1 (5 bases). The CDR3 sequence is 13 residues long. The V end lost 6 bases, the J end lost 5 bases, and 14 bases lay between the germline ends. The CDR3 region is CASSPTVVHEQYF. The CDR3 region has the DNA TGTGCCAGCAGCCCGACAGTAGTACACGAGCAGTACTTC.

This clonotype was counted many times. The rearrangement joins TRBV7-8 to TRBJ2-1; D is unclear. The CDR3 sequence is 14 residues long. Trimming stripped 7 bases from V and 7 bases from J, with 17 bases between. The germline gives CDR1 SGHVS, CDR2 FQNEAQ. CDR3 protein: CASTFDRHTNEQFF. The CDR3 DNA sequence: TGTGCCAGCACCTTTGACCGACATACGAATGAGCAGTTCTTC.

Ten or more counts support this clonotype. The chain combines TRBV6-5 with TRBJ2-6; D remains unclear. V was cut by 0 bases and J by 0 bases, with 6 bases left in between. From germline, CDR1 is MNHEY and CDR2 SVGAGI. This CDR3 region has 16 residues. The CDR3 region is CASSYSILSGANVLTF. CDR3 coding DNA: TGTGCCAGCAGTTACTCGATCCTCTCTGGGGCCAACGTCCTGACTTTC.

This clonotype was counted many times. The CDR3 DNA is TGTGCCAGCACTAGACAGGGGCTCATGGATACGCAGTATTTT. Translation: CASTRQGLMDTQYF. This rearrangement joins TRBV27 to TRBJ2-3, with TRBD1 matching over 8 bases. This CDR3 is 14 amino acids long. Per the germline V gene, CDR1 is MNHEY and CDR2 is SMNVEV (reference sequence). J was trimmed by 6 bases and V by 7 bases; bases with no gene match: 9.

This clonotype was picked up many times. The chain carries TRBV15 and TRBJ1-1, with D maybe TRBD1 (5 bases). Between the trimmed V and J ends, which lost 0 bases and 4 bases, there was a span of 18 bases. Germline assignment: CDR1 LNHNV and CDR2 YYDKDF (reference sequence). This CDR3 comprises 17 residues. The CDR3 nucleotides read TGTGCCACCAGCAGAGATCCTGGGCACCCGGGGACCACTGAAGCTTTCTTT. Its protein product is CATSRDPGHPGTTEAFF.

This clonotype appeared many times. The genes are TRBV6-5 and TRBJ2-3, with 9 bases fitting TRBD2. Per the germline V gene, CDR1 is MNHEY and CDR2 is SVGAGI. The CDR3 is made up of 15 amino acids. The V and J ends lost 8 bases and 6 bases, in that order; junction bases with no gene match: 12. CDR3 loop: CASERLRGGADTQYF. In nucleotides, the CDR3 is TGTGCCAGCGAGCGCTTGCGGGGGGGCGCCGATACGCAGTATTTT.

This clonotype was found a few times. The rearrangement joins TRBV6-5 to TRBJ2-7, with D unclear. Between the trimmed V and J ends, which lost 0 bases and 4 bases, there was a span of 10 bases. The CDR3 has 14 amino acids. CDR1 is MNHEY and CDR2 is SVGAGI in the germline V gene. CDR3 in DNA: TGTGCCAGCAGTTACTCATCGGGCGGTTACGAGCAGTACTTC. Translated, it gives CASSYSSGGYEQYF.

CDR3 in DNA: TGTGCCAGCAGTTACAACCCCCCCAGGACGACGCCCGCGGGAAACACCATATATTTT. This codes for CASSYNPPRTTPAGNTIYF. The chain has TRBV27 and TRBJ1-3; D is unresolved. Germline CDR1 and CDR2: MNHEY and SMNVEV (reference sequence). Trimming stripped 4 bases from V and 4 bases from J, with 26 bases between. This CDR3 has 19 residues.